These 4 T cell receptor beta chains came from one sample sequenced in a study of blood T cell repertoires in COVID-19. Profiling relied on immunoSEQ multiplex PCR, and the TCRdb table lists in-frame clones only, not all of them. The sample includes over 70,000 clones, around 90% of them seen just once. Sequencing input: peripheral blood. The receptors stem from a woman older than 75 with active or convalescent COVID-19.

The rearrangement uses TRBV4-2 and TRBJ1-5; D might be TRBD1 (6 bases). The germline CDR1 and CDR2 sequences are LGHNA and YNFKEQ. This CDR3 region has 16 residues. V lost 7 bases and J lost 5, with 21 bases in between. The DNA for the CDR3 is TGTGCCAGCACCCAGACCCACAGGGAGTCCTATCAGCCCCAGCATTTT. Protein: CASTQTHRESYQPQHF.

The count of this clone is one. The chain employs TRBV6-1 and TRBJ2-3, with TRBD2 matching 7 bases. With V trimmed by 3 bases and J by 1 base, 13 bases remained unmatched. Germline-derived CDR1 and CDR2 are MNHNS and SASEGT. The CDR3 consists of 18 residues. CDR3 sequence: CASSDRGGGLRGTDTQYF. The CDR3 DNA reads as TGTGCCAGCAGTGATAGGGGCGGGGGTTTAAGAGGCACAGATACGCAGTATTTT.

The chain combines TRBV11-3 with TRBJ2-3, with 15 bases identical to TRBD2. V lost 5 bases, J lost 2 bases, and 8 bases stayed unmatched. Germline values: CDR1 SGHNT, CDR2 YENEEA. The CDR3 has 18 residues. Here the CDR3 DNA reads TGTGCCAGCAGCCTCGGGACTAGCGGGAGGCAGAACACAGATACGCAGTATTTT. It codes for CASSLGTSGRQNTDTQYF.

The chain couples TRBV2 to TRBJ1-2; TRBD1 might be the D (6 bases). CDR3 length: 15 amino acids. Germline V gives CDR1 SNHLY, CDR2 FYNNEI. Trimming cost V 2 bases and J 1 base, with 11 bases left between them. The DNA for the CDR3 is TGTGCCAGCAGTGAAATACAGGGAGATAACTATGGCTACACCTTC. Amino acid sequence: CASSEIQGDNYGYTF.